This section outlines one TCR beta chain sequence together with its context. This specimen comes from a study of shared clonotypes between healthy human individuals. The data were produced by immunoSEQ multiplex PCR, yet TCRdb's version contains in-frame clones alone and is incomplete. This repertoire shows under 1,900,000 clones, approximately 98.5% found once; its top ten account for around 0.33%. CDR1 is SNHLY and CDR2 is FYNNEI in the germline V gene. CDR3 length: 13 residues. V gave up 7 bases and J gave up 4 bases, with 10 bases separating them. The study drew its donors from healthy HIV-negative adults without recent acute infections or vaccinations.

This chain joins TRBV2 and TRBJ1-4; D remains ambiguous. The specimen sequenced was naive CD4+ T cells sorted from blood. This sample's subset: CD45RA+ positively selected. This TCR was sampled from a man aged 25-40 years in good health. CDR3 in DNA: TGTGCCAGCACCCGGGTTAATAATGAAAAACTGTTTTTT. Translated, it gives CASTRVNNEKLFF.